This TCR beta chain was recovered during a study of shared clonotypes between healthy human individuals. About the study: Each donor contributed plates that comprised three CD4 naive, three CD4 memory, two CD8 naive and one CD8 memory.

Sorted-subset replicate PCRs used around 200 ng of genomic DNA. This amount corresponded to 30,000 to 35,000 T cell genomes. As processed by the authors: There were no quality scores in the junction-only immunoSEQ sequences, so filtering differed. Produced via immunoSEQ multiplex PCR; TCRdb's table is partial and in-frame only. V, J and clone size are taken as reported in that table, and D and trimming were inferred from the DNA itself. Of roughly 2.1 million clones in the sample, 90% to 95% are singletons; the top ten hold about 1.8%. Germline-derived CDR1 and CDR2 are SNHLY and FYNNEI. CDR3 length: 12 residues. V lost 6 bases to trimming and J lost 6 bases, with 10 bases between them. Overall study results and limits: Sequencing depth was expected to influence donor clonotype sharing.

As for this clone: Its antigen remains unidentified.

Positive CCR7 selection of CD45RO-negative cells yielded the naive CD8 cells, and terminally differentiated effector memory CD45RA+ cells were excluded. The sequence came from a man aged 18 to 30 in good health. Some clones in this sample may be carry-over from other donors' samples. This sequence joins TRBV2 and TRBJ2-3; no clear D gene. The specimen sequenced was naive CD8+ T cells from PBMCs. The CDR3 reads CASRDWGDTQYF. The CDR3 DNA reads TGTGCCAGCAGGGATTGGGGTGATACGCAGTATTTT.